This record looks at one T cell receptor (beta chain) sequence and its context. These data come from a study of T cell changes during pregnancy in multiple sclerosis. Sequencing used immunoSEQ multiplex PCR; TCRdb keeps in-frame clones, though not all of them. The sample consists of fewer than 75,000 clones, 75% to 95% of them appearing once. Trimming left V 4 bases short and J 3 bases short, with 12 bases between. The CDR3 is 14 amino acids. Germline loops: CDR1 SEHNR, CDR2 FQNEAQ (reference sequence). The sample in question was peripheral blood, obtained after pregnancy. This TCR was sampled from a female donor in good health, enrolled as a control in a pregnancy study. This sequence joins TRBV7-9 and TRBJ2-5; D gene uncertain. The CDR3 coding sequence is TGTGCCAGCAGCTCACAAGTGGTTGAAGAGACCCAGTACTTC. Translated, it gives CASSSQVVEETQYF.